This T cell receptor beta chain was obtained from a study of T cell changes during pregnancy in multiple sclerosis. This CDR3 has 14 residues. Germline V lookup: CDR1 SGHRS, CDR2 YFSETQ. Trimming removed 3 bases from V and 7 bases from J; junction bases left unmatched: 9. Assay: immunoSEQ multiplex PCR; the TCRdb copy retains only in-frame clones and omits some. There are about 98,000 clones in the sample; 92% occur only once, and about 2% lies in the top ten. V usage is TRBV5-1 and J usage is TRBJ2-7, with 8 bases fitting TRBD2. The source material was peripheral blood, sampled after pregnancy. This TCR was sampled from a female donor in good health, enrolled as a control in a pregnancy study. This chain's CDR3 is CASSSGLVGTEQYF. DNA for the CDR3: TGCGCCAGCAGCTCGGGACTAGTCGGAACGGAGCAGTACTTC.